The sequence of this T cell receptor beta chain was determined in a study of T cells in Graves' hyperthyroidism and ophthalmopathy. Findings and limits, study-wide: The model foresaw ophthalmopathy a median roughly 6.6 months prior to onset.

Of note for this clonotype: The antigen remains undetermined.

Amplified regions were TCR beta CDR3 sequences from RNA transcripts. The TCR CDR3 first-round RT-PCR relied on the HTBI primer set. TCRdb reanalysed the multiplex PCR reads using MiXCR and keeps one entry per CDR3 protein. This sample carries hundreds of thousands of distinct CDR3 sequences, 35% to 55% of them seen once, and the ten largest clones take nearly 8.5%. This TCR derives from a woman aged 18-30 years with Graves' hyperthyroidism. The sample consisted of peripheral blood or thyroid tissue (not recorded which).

CDR3 DNA sequence: TGTGCCAGCAGCTTGCACCCGGGGGTGGCAGAGACCCAGTACTTC. Translation gives CASSLHPGVAETQYF. The V gene is TRBV5-4, the J gene TRBJ2-5; a weak D match, TRBD2 (6 bases). Trimming cost V 1 base and J 4 bases, with 14 bases left between them. This CDR3 is 15 amino acids long. The germline CDR1 and CDR2 sequences are SGHNT and YYREEE (reference sequence). Full variable domain (outside the CDR3, taken from reference TRBV5-4 and TRBJ2-5): ETGVTQSPTHLIKTRGQQVTLRCSSQSGHNTVSWYQQALGQGPQFIFQYYREEENGRGNFPPRFSGLQFPNYSSELNVNALELDDSALYLCASSLHPGVAETQYFGPGTRLLVL.